This T cell receptor (beta chain) derives from a study of brain T cells in children with intractable seizures. General study points: Clones missing pre-surgery may reflect undersampling of that blood sample. Patients' HCMV serostatus was unknown; virus specificity rests on CDR3 similarity alone.

The sequenced cases were selected for having the highest brain T cell transcript signatures. Pre-surgery treatment included at least one anti-epileptic drug. For this clone: No antigen is known for it.

The V end was cut by 0 bases, the J end by 7 bases, with 17 bases between. The CDR3 contains 16 residues. Germline assignment: CDR1 SGHDT and CDR2 YYEEEE. The protocol was immunoSEQ multiplex PCR, while the TCRdb copy is restricted to in-frame clones and leaves out a portion. There are some 76,000 clones in the sample; 85% to 95% occur only once, and 1.5% to 1.7% lies in the top ten. The sequence derives from a boy in the first two years of life with tuberous sclerosis and intractable seizures. V is TRBV5-6 and J is TRBJ2-1, with D hard to call. The sample here was peripheral blood, taken at surgery. The CDR3 DNA reads as TGTGCCAGCAGCTTGGGGCCATTGGGGTCGATTAATGAGCAGTTCTTC. This sequence encodes CASSLGPLGSINEQFF.